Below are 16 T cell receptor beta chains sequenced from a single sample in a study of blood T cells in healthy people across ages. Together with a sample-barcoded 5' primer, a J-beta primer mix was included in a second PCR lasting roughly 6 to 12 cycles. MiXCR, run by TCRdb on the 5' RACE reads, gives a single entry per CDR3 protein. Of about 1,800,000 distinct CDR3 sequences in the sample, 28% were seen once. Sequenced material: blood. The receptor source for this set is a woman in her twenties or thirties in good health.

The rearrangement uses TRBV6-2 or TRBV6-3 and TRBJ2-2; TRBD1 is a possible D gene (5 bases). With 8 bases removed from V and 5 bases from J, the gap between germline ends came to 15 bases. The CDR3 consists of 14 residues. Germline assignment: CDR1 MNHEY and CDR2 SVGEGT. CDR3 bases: TGTGCCAGCCATAGGGGATTCAAAACCGGGGAGCTGTTTTTT. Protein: CASHRGFKTGELFF.

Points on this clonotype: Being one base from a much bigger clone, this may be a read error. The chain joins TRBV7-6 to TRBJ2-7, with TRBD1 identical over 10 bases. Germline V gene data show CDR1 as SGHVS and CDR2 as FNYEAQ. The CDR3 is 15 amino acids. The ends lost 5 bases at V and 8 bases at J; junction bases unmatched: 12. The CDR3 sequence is CASSTPGQGIGKQYF. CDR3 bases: TGTGCCAGCAGCACCCCGGGACAGGGGATCGGGAAGCAGTACTTC.

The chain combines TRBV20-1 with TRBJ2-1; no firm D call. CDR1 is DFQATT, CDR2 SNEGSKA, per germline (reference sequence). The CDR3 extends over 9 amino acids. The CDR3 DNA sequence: TGCAGCGTCTCAAGTGAGCAGTTCTTC. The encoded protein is CSVSSEQFF.

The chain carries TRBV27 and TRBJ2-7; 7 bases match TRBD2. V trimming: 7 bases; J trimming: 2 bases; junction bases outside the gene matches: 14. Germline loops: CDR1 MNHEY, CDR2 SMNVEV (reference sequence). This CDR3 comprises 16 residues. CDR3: CASTERGGALTYEQYF. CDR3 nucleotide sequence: TGTGCCAGCACCGAAAGGGGAGGGGCCCTAACCTACGAGCAGTACTTC.

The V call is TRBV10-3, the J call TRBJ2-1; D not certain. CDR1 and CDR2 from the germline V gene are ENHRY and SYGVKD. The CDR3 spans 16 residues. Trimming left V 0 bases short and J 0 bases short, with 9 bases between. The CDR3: CAISESSGISYNEQFF. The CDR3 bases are TGTGCCATCAGTGAGTCGAGTGGTATCTCCTACAATGAGCAGTTCTTC.

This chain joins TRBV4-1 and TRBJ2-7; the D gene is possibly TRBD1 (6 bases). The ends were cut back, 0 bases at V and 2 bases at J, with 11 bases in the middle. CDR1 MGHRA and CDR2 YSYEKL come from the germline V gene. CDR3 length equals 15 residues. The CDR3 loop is CASSQEGHRAYEQYF. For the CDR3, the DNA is TGCGCCAGCAGCCAAGAGGGACACCGTGCCTACGAGCAGTACTTC.

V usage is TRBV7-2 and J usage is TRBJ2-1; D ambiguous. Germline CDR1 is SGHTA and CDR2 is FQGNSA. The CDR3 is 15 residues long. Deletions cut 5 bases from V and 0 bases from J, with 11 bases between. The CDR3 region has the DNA TGTGCCAGCAGCCTGGATTCTACCTCCTACAATGAGCAGTTCTTC. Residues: CASSLDSTSYNEQFF.

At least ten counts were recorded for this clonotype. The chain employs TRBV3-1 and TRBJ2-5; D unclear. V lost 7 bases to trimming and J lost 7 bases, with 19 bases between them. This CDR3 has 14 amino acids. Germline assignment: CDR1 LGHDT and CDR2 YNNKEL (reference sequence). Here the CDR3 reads CASNQNSPPGTQYF. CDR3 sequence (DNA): TGTGCCAGCAACCAGAATAGCCCTCCAGGGACCCAGTACTTC.

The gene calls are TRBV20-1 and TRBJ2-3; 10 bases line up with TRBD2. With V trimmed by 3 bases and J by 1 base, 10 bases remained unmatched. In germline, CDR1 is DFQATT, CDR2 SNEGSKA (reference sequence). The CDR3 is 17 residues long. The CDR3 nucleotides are TGCAGTGCTAGGACGGCGCTGGGGACTAGCGGCACAGATACGCAGTATTTT. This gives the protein CSARTALGTSGTDTQYF.

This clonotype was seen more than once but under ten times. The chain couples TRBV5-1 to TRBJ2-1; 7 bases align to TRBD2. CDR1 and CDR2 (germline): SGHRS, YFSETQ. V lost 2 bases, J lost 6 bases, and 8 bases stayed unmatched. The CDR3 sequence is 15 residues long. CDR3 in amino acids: CASSLTAGVSNEQFF. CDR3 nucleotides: TGCGCCAGCAGCTTAACCGCGGGAGTCTCCAATGAGCAGTTCTTC.

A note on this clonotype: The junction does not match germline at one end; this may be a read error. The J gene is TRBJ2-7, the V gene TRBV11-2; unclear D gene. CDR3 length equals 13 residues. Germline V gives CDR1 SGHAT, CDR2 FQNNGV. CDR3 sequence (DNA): TGTGCCGGCAGCTTACGCGCAGTTAACGAGCAGTACTTC. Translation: CAGSLRAVNEQYF.

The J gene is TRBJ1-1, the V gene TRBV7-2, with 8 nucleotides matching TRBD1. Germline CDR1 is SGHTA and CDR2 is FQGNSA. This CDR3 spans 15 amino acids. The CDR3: CVISPNRGRNTEAFF. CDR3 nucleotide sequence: TGTGTCATCAGCCCCAACAGGGGGAGAAACACTGAAGCTTTCTTT.

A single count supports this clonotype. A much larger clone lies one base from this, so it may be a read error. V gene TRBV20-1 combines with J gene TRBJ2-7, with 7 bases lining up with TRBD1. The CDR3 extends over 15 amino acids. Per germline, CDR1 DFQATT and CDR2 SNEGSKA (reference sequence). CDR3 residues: CGADPQGQSTYEQYF. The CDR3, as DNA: TGCGGTGCCGATCCCCAGGGACAGAGCACCTACGAGCAGTACTTC.

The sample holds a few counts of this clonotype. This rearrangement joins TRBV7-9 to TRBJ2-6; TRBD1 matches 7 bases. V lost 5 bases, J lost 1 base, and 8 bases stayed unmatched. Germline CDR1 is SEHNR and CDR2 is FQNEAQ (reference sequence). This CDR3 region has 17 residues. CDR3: CASSGTEGLSGANVLTF. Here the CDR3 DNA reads TGTGCCAGCAGCGGGACAGAAGGTTTATCTGGGGCCAACGTCCTGACTTTC. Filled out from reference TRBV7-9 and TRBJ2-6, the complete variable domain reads DTGVSQNPRHKITKRGQNVTFRCDPISEHNRLYWYRQTLGQGPEFLTYFQNEAQLEKSRLLSDRFSAERPKGSFSTLEIQRTEQGDSAMYLCASSGTEGLSGANVLTFGAGSRLTVL.

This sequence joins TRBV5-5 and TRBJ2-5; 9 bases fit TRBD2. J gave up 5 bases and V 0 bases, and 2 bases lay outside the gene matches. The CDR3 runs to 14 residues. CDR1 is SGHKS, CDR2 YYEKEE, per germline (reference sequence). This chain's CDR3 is CASSLAGTSETQYF. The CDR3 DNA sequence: TGTGCCAGCAGCTTGGCCGGGACTAGCGAGACCCAGTACTTC.

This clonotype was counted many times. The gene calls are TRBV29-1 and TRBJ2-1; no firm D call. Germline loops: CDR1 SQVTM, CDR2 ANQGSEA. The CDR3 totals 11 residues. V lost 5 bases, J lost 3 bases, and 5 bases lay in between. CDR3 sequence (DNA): TGCAGCGTTCGATTCTACAATGAGCAGTTCTTC. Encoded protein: CSVRFYNEQFF.